The 12 T cell receptor beta chains reported below all come from one sample, sequenced in a study of T cell clonality in common variable immunodeficiency. Study-wide results and caveats: Fewer deletions and N-nucleotide insertions were reportedly seen in common variable immunodeficiency TCR beta sequences.

The repertoire was sequenced with immunoSEQ multiplex PCR; TCRdb's copy has only in-frame clones and lacks some. The sample shows some 27,000 clones, none of them appearing just once. These TCRs are of unknown antigen specificity. The sequenced material came from peripheral blood mononuclear cells. The receptors stem from a human donor with common variable immunodeficiency.

This clone was picked up many times. The observed sequence ends 3 residues before the CDR3 terminus, with the missing tail filled in from the germline J gene. The gene calls are TRBV19 and TRBJ1-5, with 12 bases matching TRBD1. From germline, CDR1 is LNHDA and CDR2 SQIVND (reference sequence). With 6 bases clipped from V and 3 bases from J, the junction kept 3 bases outside the gene matches. CDR3 length: 15 residues. CDR3 protein: CASSRDRGHNQPQHF. Partial CDR3 DNA: TGTGCCAGTAGCCGGGACAGGGGGCACAATCAGCCC.

CDR3 bases read: TGTGCCAGCAGCTTAGATAGGGCAGGGGCCGGC. Amino acid sequence: CASSLDRAGAG. The complete CDR3 sequence is CASSLDRAGAGYTF. The chain recombines TRBV7-2 with TRBJ1-2; tentative D call: TRBD1 (6 bases). The read gets to within 3 residues of the CDR3 end, and the germline J gene fills in the rest. CDR3 length equals 14 residues. The germline CDR1 and CDR2 sequences are SGHTA and FQGNSA.

This clone appeared many times. Coverage ceases 3 residues before the CDR3 finishes, and the germline J gene fills in the end. This chain joins TRBV6-2 or TRBV6-3 and TRBJ2-7; 7 bases map to TRBD1. The germline V gene encodes CDR1 MNHEY and CDR2 SVGEGT. V shed 5 bases, J shed 2 bases, and the junction held 12 bases outside the gene matches. The CDR3 totals 16 residues. The sequenced part of the CDR3 DNA is TGTGCCAGCAGTCACATGGGACAGCTAAGGCCCTACGAG. Translated: CASSHMGQLRPYE. The whole CDR3 protein reads CASSHMGQLRPYEQYF.

Points on this clone: The read terminates 3 residues ahead of where the CDR3 ends, so the germline J gene completes it. J is TRBJ2-4 and V is TRBV19; 9 bases agree with TRBD2. Germline assignment: CDR1 LNHDA and CDR2 SQIVND (reference sequence). The CDR3 consists of 16 residues. V was pared by 3 bases and J by 2 bases, with 5 bases of the junction left unmatched. CDR3 DNA (partial): TGTGCCAGTAGTATCTGGCTAGCGGGGACCAAAAACATT. Encoded protein: CASSIWLAGTKNI. The complete CDR3 reads CASSIWLAGTKNIQYF.

This clone was observed a handful of times. The read comes to an end 3 residues before the CDR3 does, leaving the germline J gene to fill in the end. The chain carries TRBV2 and TRBJ1-2; TRBD1 matches 8 bases. The CDR3 spans 19 residues. CDR1 and CDR2 from the germline V gene are SNHLY and FYNNEI. Trimming cost V 3 bases and J 3 bases; bases outside gene matches: 18. The DNA read from the CDR3 is TGTGCCAGCAGTGACCAGGGGGCCTGGGATGTCGTAGTCGACTATGGC. This gives the protein CASSDQGAWDVVVDYG. The whole CDR3 region reads CASSDQGAWDVVVDYGYTF.

The sequenced part of the CDR3 DNA is TGTGCCAGCAGCTTAGCGCCGGGTCCAAAAAATGAAAAA. This gives the protein CASSLAPGPKNEK. The CDR3 as a whole reads CASSLAPGPKNEKLFF. The chain links TRBV7-6 to TRBJ1-4; D ambiguous. The sequence runs out 3 residues before the end of the CDR3; the remainder is reconstructed from the germline J gene. Germline values: CDR1 SGHVS, CDR2 FNYEAQ. V was cut by 0 bases and J by 5 bases, with 13 bases left in between. The CDR3 length is 16 residues.

This clone was seen only a few times. The read terminates 3 residues ahead of where the CDR3 ends, so the germline J gene completes it. The V and J genes are TRBV19 and TRBJ2-7; weak D call: TRBD1 (6 bases). CDR3 length: 14 residues. V lost 6 bases to trimming and J lost 4 bases, with 16 bases between them. Per germline, CDR1 LNHDA and CDR2 SQIVND (reference sequence). CDR3 residues: CASRQGRGSYEQYF. Partial CDR3 DNA: TGTGCCAGTAGGCAGGGCAGGGGTTCGTACGAG.

This clone was detected many times. The CDR3 goes on 3 residues after the read ends, and that part is filled in from the germline J gene. The chain uses TRBV7-3 and TRBJ1-6, with D perhaps TRBD1 (6 bases). This CDR3 spans 15 amino acids. Germline V gene data show CDR1 as SGHTA and CDR2 as FQGTGA. V was pared by 2 bases and J by 6 bases, with 11 bases between. The sequenced part of the CDR3 DNA is TGTGCCAGCAGCTTACGAGCAGGGGTTAATTCACCC. This encodes CASSLRAGVNSP. The whole CDR3 is CASSLRAGVNSPLHF.

As regards this clone: The DNA ends 3 residues before the CDR3 does, and the rest of the CDR3 is filled in from the germline J gene. The chain employs TRBV7-6 and TRBJ2-7; D may be TRBD2 (6 bases). V lost 5 bases and J lost 4, with 12 bases in between. The CDR3 runs 13 residues. CDR1 is SGHVS and CDR2 is FNYEAQ in the germline V gene. The covered CDR3 bases are TGTGCCAGCAGCCCCGGGACTGGTTACGAG. It encodes CASSPGTGYE. In full, the CDR3 is CASSPGTGYEQYF.

Worth noting for this clone: The CDR3 end is not reached by the read, which stops 3 residues before it; the germline J gene fills it in. The V and J genes are TRBV30 and TRBJ2-7; D remains ambiguous. Per the germline V gene, CDR1 is GTSNPN and CDR2 is SVGIG (reference sequence). The CDR3 is 11 residues long. Between the trimmed V and J ends, which lost 5 bases and 4 bases, there was a span of 9 bases. This CDR3 reads CAWDMTYEQYF. The covered CDR3 bases are TGTGCCTGGGACATGACGTACGAG.

To note about this clone: Read sequence stops 3 residues before the CDR3 end, and the germline J gene provides the missing end. The rearrangement joins TRBV5-1 to TRBJ2-5; D not certain. In germline, CDR1 is SGHRS, CDR2 YFSETQ. V shed 2 bases and J shed 4 bases, with 3 bases lying between them. The CDR3 has 11 residues. The sequenced CDR3 bases are TGCGCCAGCAGCTTTCTAGAGACC. Residues: CASSFLET. The whole CDR3 reads CASSFLETQYF.

This clone occurred a few times. The CDR3 is cut off 3 residues early in the read; its end comes from the germline J gene. The chain joins TRBV19 to TRBJ1-2; 7 bases agree with TRBD1. This CDR3 contains 14 residues. Germline CDR1 LNHDA, CDR2 SQIVND (reference sequence). With V trimmed by 4 bases and J by 6 bases, 8 bases remained unmatched. The part of the CDR3 DNA that was read is TGTGCCAGTAGTACCCGGACAGGCCGACATGGC. It encodes CASSTRTGRHG. The entire CDR3 is CASSTRTGRHGYTF.